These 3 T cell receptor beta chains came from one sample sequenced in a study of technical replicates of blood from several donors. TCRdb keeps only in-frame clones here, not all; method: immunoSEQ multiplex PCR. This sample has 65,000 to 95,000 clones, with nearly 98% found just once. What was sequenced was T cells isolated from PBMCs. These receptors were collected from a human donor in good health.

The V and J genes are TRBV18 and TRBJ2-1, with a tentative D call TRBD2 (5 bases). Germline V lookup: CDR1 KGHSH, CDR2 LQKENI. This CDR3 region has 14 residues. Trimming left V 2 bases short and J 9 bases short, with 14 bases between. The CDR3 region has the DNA TGTGCCAGCTCACCAAGGCTGGAAAGCGGTGAGCAGTTCTTC. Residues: CASSPRLESGEQFF.

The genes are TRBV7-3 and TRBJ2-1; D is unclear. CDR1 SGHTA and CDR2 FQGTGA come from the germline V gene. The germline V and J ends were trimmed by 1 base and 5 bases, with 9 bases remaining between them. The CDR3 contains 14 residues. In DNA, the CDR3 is TGTGCCAGCAGCTTAATAGGTGGAGACAATGAGCAGTTCTTC. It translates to CASSLIGGDNEQFF.

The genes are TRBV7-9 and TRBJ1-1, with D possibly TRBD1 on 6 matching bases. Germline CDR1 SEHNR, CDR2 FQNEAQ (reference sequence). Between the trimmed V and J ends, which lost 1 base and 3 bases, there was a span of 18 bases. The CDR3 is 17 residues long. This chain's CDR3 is CASSLGAAGGLDTEAFF. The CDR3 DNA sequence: TGTGCCAGCAGCTTAGGAGCAGCCGGGGGGCTGGACACTGAAGCTTTCTTT.